This passage covers 22 T cell receptor beta chains from one sample sequenced in a study of blood T cell repertoires in COVID-19. Sequencing used immunoSEQ multiplex PCR; TCRdb keeps in-frame clones, though not all of them. Among around 130,000 clones listed, 84% were seen once. Material for sequencing was peripheral blood. These receptors were taken from a human donor in a cohort sampled during active COVID-19.

With respect to this clone: Lacking the conserved final phenylalanine or tryptophan, this CDR3 likely reflects a read error. No DNA is shown, since the ends of the CDR3 on it are uncertain; the CDR3 is the one TCRdb lists. This chain connects TRBV12-2 to TRBJ2-7; the table's D gene call, TRBD1, was not cross checked with the DNA. TRBV12-2 is designated a pseudogene. The CDR3 contains 11 residues when both ends are counted. The CDR3 reads CASRLFRDREN.

CDR3 coding DNA: TGCGCCAGCAGCGGAGGGACTAGCGGGTCCTACGAGCAGTACTTC. This translates into CASSGGTSGSYEQYF. The rearrangement links TRBV5-1 to TRBJ2-7; 12 bases are a match to TRBD2. The CDR3 length is 15 residues. Germline V lookup: CDR1 SGHRS, CDR2 YFSETQ. V was pared by 4 bases and J by 1 base, with 3 bases of the junction left unmatched.

This clone was counted a few times. The chain joins TRBV18 to TRBJ2-7; 8 bases are a match to TRBD1. CDR1 and CDR2 (germline): KGHSH, LQKENI. V lost 1 base, J lost 6 bases, and 11 bases stayed unmatched. CDR3 length: 16 amino acids. The chain's CDR3 is CASSPRLTDRVGEQYF. CDR3 nucleotides: TGTGCCAGCTCACCACGACTGACGGACAGGGTTGGCGAGCAGTACTTC.

The chain couples TRBV19 to TRBJ2-3; 9 bases align to TRBD1. V lost 1 base and J lost 2; bases outside the gene matches: 1. The germline CDR1 and CDR2 sequences are LNHDA and SQIVND (reference sequence). The CDR3 has 15 amino acids. The CDR3 sequence is CASSIGTGDTDTQYF. For the CDR3, the DNA is TGTGCCAGTAGTATAGGGACAGGGGACACAGATACGCAGTATTTT.

The chain carries TRBV2 and TRBJ2-5; D possibly corresponds to TRBD2 (6 bases). There are 13 residues in the CDR3. Germline CDR1 SNHLY, CDR2 FYNNEI. The ends were cut back, 8 bases at V and 5 bases at J, with 15 bases in the middle. The CDR3 spells CASGSTRGETQYF. The CDR3 DNA sequence: TGTGCCAGCGGCTCGACTAGAGGGGAGACCCAGTACTTC. Together with reference TRBV2 and TRBJ2-5, the CDR3 gives the full variable domain: EPEVTQTPSHQVTQMGQEVILRCVPISNHLYFYWYRQILGQKVEFLVSFYNNEISEKSEIFDDQFSVERPDGSNFTLKIRSTKLEDSAMYFCASGSTRGETQYFGPGTRLLVL.

As DNA, the CDR3 is TGTGCCAGCAGTTACCAGGGGGCGTTCACTGAAGCTTTCTTT. Translating it yields CASSYQGAFTEAFF. The J gene is TRBJ1-1, the V gene TRBV6-2 or TRBV6-3; 8 bases are shared with TRBD1. CDR1 and CDR2 (germline): MNHEY, SVGEGT. Losses at the gene ends were 2 bases for V and 4 bases for J; bases not matched to a gene: 3. The CDR3 consists of 14 residues.

The chain combines TRBV6-1 with TRBJ2-1, with TRBD1 as a possible D gene (5 bases). Germline V gene data show CDR1 as MNHNS and CDR2 as SASEGT. The V end was cut by 2 bases, the J end by 14 bases, with 10 bases between. CDR3 size: 11 residues. CDR3 region: CASSEYAGKFF. DNA of the CDR3: TGTGCCAGCAGTGAATACGCAGGGAAGTTCTTC.

The chain carries TRBV19 and TRBJ2-3, with D possibly TRBD2 on 5 matching bases. Trimming removed 6 bases at V and 6 bases at J, with 13 bases between. CDR1 is LNHDA, CDR2 SQIVND, per germline (reference sequence). There are 13 residues in the CDR3. The CDR3 nucleotides read TGTGCCAGTAGGAGGAGTGGGGAGGATACGCAGTATTTT. Protein product: CASRRSGEDTQYF.

The V call is TRBV30, the J call TRBJ1-6, with D unresolved. In germline, CDR1 is GTSNPN, CDR2 SVGIG (reference sequence). V lost 3 bases to trimming and J lost 7 bases, with 10 bases between them. The length of the CDR3 is 13 residues. Here the CDR3 reads CAWRETMNSPLHF. The DNA for the CDR3 is TGTGCCTGGAGAGAGACAATGAATTCACCCCTCCACTTT.

V usage is TRBV3-1 (or the pseudogene TRBV3-2) and J usage is TRBJ2-7; 8 bases align to TRBD2. Germline CDR1 LGHDT, CDR2 YNNKEL (reference sequence). V lost 1 base, J lost 2 bases, and 7 bases stayed unmatched. The CDR3 is 16 residues long. Here the CDR3 DNA reads TGTGCCAGCAGCCAAGTGTCGGGGGGGTTTCCCTACGAGCAGTACTTC. Residues: CASSQVSGGFPYEQYF.

The rearrangement joins TRBV6-5 to TRBJ2-5; perhaps TRBD2 as D (6 bases). Between the trimmed V and J ends, which lost 11 bases and 5 bases, there was a span of 12 bases. In germline, CDR1 is MNHEY, CDR2 SVGAGI. This CDR3 spans 11 amino acids. CDR3 nucleotide sequence: TGTGCCGCCAGGGCGGGGGAGACCCAGTACTTC. Residues: CAARAGETQYF.

This clone has more than one count but fewer than ten. V gene TRBV5-8 combines with J gene TRBJ2-7; TRBD2 might be the D (5 bases). The CDR3 sequence is 13 residues long. CDR1 and CDR2 from the germline V gene are SGHTS and YDEGEE. V was cut by 0 bases and J by 6 bases, with 10 bases left in between. CDR3 sequence (DNA): TGTGCCAGCAGCTTGGGGTACCGGGGCGAGCAGTACTTC. Translated, it gives CASSLGYRGEQYF.

The chain combines TRBV10-2 with TRBJ1-5, with 7 bases aligning to TRBD1. Trimming took 5 bases from V and 4 from J; bases not matched to a gene: 5. CDR1 WSHSY and CDR2 SAAADI come from the germline V gene. This CDR3 has 14 amino acids. The CDR3 DNA reads as TGCGCCAGCAGTCGGGGACAGCTAAATCAGCCCCAGCATTTT. It specifies CASSRGQLNQPQHF.

The rearrangement links TRBV7-6 to TRBJ2-1; 7 nucleotides line up with TRBD1. Germline-derived CDR1 and CDR2 are SGHVS and FNYEAQ. The CDR3 spans 16 residues. V gave up 5 bases and J gave up 7 bases; unmatched junction bases: 14. DNA for the CDR3: TGTGCCAGCAGCCTACCTAGGGGGCGTGGGTTTAATGAGCAGTTCTTC. Translated: CASSLPRGRGFNEQFF.

The chain couples TRBV4-1 to TRBJ2-1; possibly TRBD1 for D (5 bases). Looked up from germline, CDR1 is MGHRA and CDR2 is YSYEKL. CDR3 length equals 17 residues. The V and J ends lost 2 bases and 2 bases respectively, with 16 bases between them. In DNA, the CDR3 is TGCGCCAGCAGCCAAAGACAGTTAGGGTCAGCCTACAATGAGCAGTTCTTC. Translating it yields CASSQRQLGSAYNEQFF.

This sequence joins TRBV7-2 and TRBJ2-5; TRBD2 matches at 9 bases. The V and J ends lost 7 bases and 5 bases, in that order; junction bases with no gene match: 17. This CDR3 comprises 17 residues. CDR1 SGHTA and CDR2 FQGNSA come from the germline V gene. This CDR3 reads CASTPPGGGAIRETQYF. The CDR3 coding sequence is TGTGCCAGCACCCCTCCCGGCGGGGGGGCTATACGGGAGACCCAGTACTTC.

The rearrangement uses TRBV7-9 and TRBJ2-7; D remains ambiguous. This CDR3 region has 13 residues. The V end was cut by 1 base, the J end by 6 bases, with 10 bases between. Germline assignment: CDR1 SEHNR and CDR2 FQNEAQ (reference sequence). The CDR3 DNA reads as TGTGCCAGCAGCTTAGGGGTCGGAGCCGAGCAGTACTTC. Its protein is CASSLGVGAEQYF.

The rearrangement links TRBV12-1 to TRBJ1-3; TRBD1, the D gene given by the table, was not confirmed from the DNA. TRBV12-1 is designated a pseudogene. The CDR3 has 15 amino acids. The CDR3 nucleotides read TGTGCCAGCAGCTTAGGGACAGGGTACGTCAACACCATATATTTT. It specifies CASSLGTGYVNTIYF.

The chain combines TRBV12-5 with TRBJ1-5; D gene uncertain. Germline loops: CDR1 LGHNT, CDR2 FRNRAP. The CDR3 contains 13 residues. V gave up 2 bases and J gave up 5 bases, with 7 bases separating them. The CDR3 is CASGLSRHQPQHF. CDR3 in DNA: TGTGCTAGTGGTTTGTCTCGTCATCAGCCCCAGCATTTT.

This clone was recorded a few times. The chain has TRBV11-3 and TRBJ1-1, with a weak D call TRBD1 (5 bases). V lost 5 bases and J lost 3, with 10 bases in between. Germline loops: CDR1 SGHNT, CDR2 YENEEA. CDR3 length: 13 amino acids. The CDR3 nucleotides are TGTGCCAGCAGCCCCAGGGATGACACTGAAGCTTTCTTT. It encodes CASSPRDDTEAFF.

The V and J genes are TRBV6-5 and TRBJ1-2; D uncertain. CDR3 length: 14 residues. Germline V gene lookup returns CDR1 MNHEY and CDR2 SVGAGI. The V end lost 6 bases, the J end lost 5 bases, and 16 bases lay between the germline ends. The CDR3 DNA reads TGTGCCAGCAGGGCCACCCGCGGGAGTTATGGCTACACCTTC. It yields the protein CASRATRGSYGYTF.

The chain combines TRBV5-1 with TRBJ2-6, with 9 bases fitting TRBD1. The CDR3 totals 17 residues. Germline V gene lookup returns CDR1 SGHRS and CDR2 YFSETQ. With V trimmed by 4 bases and J by 2 bases, 7 bases remained unmatched. CDR3 sequence (DNA): TGCGCCAGCAGCCTGGGACAGGGCCCCCCTGGGGCCAACGTCCTGACTTTC. Its translation: CASSLGQGPPGANVLTF. Filled out from reference TRBV5-1 and TRBJ2-6, the complete variable domain reads KAGVTQTPRYLIKTRGQQVTLSCSPISGHRSVSWYQQTPGQGLQFLFEYFSETQRNKGNFPGRFSGRQFSNSRSEMNVSTLELGDSALYLCASSLGQGPPGANVLTFGAGSRLTVL.